The sequence of this TCR beta chain was determined in a study of blood T cell repertoires in COVID-19. This table comes from immunoSEQ multiplex PCR, and its TCRdb copy is limited to in-frame clones, with some not included. The table has around 170,000 clones, over 80% seen once; the top ten hold approximately 6.2%. There are 17 residues in the CDR3. Germline CDR1 reads GTSNPN; CDR2 reads SVGIG (reference sequence). V shed 2 bases and J shed 0 bases, with 17 bases lying between them. This clonotype was sampled from a woman in her 40s with acute or convalescent COVID-19. Sequenced sample: peripheral blood. The chain uses TRBV30 and TRBJ1-5; D is possibly TRBD1 (6 bases). The CDR3, as DNA: TGTGCCTGGAGTTCTACAGGGTTCTTCGATAGCAATCAGCCCCAGCATTTT. Encoded protein: CAWSSTGFFDSNQPQHF.